Listed below are T cell receptor beta chains from one sample, sequenced in a study of T cells in Graves' hyperthyroidism and ophthalmopathy. TCRdb reprocessed the multiplex PCR reads with MiXCR, giving one entry per CDR3 protein. The top ten clones hold 35% to 45% of a sample with about 380,000 distinct CDR3 sequences, about a fifth of them seen once. The sequenced sample consisted of blood. The receptors shown here come from a man between 18 and 29 years old with Graves' ophthalmopathy. The CDR3 runs from the conserved cysteine through the conserved F or W.

v_call	j_call	cdr3_aa
TRBV2	TRBJ1-1	CASSFRGLEAFF
TRBV20-1	TRBJ1-6	CSARDGSNSPLHF
TRBV5-1	TRBJ2-2	CASSLVAGELFF
TRBV12-3/TRBV12-4	TRBJ1-2	CASSQAAGQFYGYTF
TRBV12-3/TRBV12-4	TRBJ2-2	CASSFERGARTGELFF
TRBV12-3/TRBV12-4	TRBJ2-1	CASSLTGRDEQFF
TRBV29-1	TRBJ1-1	CSVDAASNTEAFF
TRBV4-3	TRBJ2-7	CASSPAGGDPPYEQYF
TRBV6-1	TRBJ1-3	CASSVVPGGSGNTIYF
TRBV5-1	TRBJ1-3	CASSLEGGNSGNTIYF
TRBV27	TRBJ2-4	CATTSLNIQYF
TRBV5-4	TRBJ2-3	CASSSGLAGGTQYF
TRBV27	TRBJ1-2	CASSSGGGSGGYTF
TRBV5-4	TRBJ2-7	CASSLSQQGMGEQYF
TRBV20-1	TRBJ2-3	CSARRGGGPDTQYF
TRBV20-1	TRBJ2-5	CSVQTATETQYF
TRBV2	TRBJ2-5	CATNIQEGFTSEYF
TRBV12-3/TRBV12-4	TRBJ1-5	CASSSPNWPTGQPQHF
TRBV28	TRBJ2-1	CASRDNEQFF
TRBV18	TRBJ1-1	CASSLRLQASNTEAFF
TRBV7-8	TRBJ2-7	CASSSGRTYEQYF
TRBV10-3	TRBJ2-2	CAISEAPANTGELFF
TRBV7-3	TRBJ2-2	CASSLAGPATGELFF
TRBV7-9	TRBJ1-2	CASSSFGTEKGYGYTF